The entry below describes one TCR beta chain. Its antigen is not identified. Every patient either smoked or had heavy second-hand smoke exposure. Produced via immunoSEQ multiplex PCR; TCRdb's table is partial and in-frame only. The sample consists of about 370 clones, approximately 91% of them appearing once. The source of the sample is a study of T cells and copy number aberrations in small-cell lung cancer. Study outcomes and limitations: The study's sample size was small, so findings need validation. Higher copy number aberration burden correlated negatively with tumor T-cell density, richness and clonality. Sequencing artifacts are a known risk, since all specimens were formalin-fixed paraffin-embedded.

Trimming shortened V by 1 base and J by 2 bases, and 13 bases separated the two germline ends. The germline gives CDR1 GTSNPN, CDR2 SVGIG (reference sequence). The CDR3 extends over 15 amino acids. This chain links TRBV30 with TRBJ2-3, with D possibly being TRBD1 or TRBD2 (5 bases each). The specimen was tumor tissue. This receptor was obtained from a man aged 65-85 years with small cell lung cancer. CDR3 DNA sequence: TGTGCCTGGAGTGGGACGGGGCCATACACAGATACGCAGTATTTT. Protein product: CAWSGTGPYTDTQYF.